A single sample is the source of the 2 T cell receptor beta chains below, sequenced in a study of blood T cell repertoires in COVID-19 (dated by TCRdb to about 2020). Libraries were constructed by the immunoSEQ multiplex PCR assay. What TCRdb holds here is the immuneACCESS table cut down to in-frame rearrangements. Part of the clones is not present; checked against another copy, under half of the missing clones reflect an unresolved V gene, and the others are unexplained. The sample table shows roughly 250,000 clones, and over 80% are seen once. The ten largest clones capture 1.2% of the sample. What was sequenced was PBMCs or T cells enriched from blood (not recorded which). These TCRs come from a human donor in a cohort exposed to, infected with or recovered from COVID-19 (not recorded which). The donor label of this sample is uncertain.

This chain joins TRBV4-3 and TRBJ1-6; D not certain. Germline assignment: CDR1 LGHNA and CDR2 YSLEER. V lost 8 bases to trimming and J lost 7 bases, with 15 bases between them. The CDR3 loop spans 14 amino acids. The CDR3 loop reads CASGGNSPNSPLHF. CDR3 nucleotides: TGCGCCAGCGGAGGAAACAGCCCAAATTCACCCCTCCACTTT.

This chain connects TRBV29-1 to TRBJ1-2; 10 bases map to TRBD1. The V gene's germline CDR1 is SQVTM and CDR2 ANQGSEA. The CDR3 loop spans 13 amino acids. The trim removed 5 bases at V and 3 bases at J, leaving 3 bases unmatched. This chain's CDR3 is CSVPGTGDYGYTF. The CDR3, as DNA: TGCAGCGTTCCCGGGACAGGGGACTATGGCTACACCTTC.